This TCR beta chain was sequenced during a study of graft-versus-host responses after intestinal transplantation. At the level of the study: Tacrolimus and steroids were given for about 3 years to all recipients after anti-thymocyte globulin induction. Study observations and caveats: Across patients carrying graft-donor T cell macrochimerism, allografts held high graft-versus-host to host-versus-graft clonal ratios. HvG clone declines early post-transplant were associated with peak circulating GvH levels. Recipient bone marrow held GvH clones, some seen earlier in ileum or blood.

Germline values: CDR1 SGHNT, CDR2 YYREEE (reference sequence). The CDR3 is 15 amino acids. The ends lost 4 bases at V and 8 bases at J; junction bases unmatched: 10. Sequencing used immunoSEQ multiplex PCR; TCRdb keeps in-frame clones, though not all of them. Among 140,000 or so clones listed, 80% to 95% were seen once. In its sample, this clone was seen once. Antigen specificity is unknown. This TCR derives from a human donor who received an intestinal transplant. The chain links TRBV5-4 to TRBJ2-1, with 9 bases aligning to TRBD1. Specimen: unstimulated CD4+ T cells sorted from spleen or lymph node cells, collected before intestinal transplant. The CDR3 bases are TGTGCCAGCAGCAAGAAAGGACAGGGGAGGGATGAGCAGTTCTTC. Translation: CASSKKGQGRDEQFF.